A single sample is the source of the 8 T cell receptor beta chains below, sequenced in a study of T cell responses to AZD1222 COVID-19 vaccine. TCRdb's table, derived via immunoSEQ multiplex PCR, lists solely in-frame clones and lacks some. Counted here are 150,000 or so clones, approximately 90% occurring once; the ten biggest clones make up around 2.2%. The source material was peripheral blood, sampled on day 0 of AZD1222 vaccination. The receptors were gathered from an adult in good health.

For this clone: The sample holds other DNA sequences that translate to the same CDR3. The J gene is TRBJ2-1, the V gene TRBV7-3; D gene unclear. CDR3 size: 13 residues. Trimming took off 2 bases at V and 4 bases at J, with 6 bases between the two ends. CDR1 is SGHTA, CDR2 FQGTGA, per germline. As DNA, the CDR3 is TGTGCCAGCAGCTTAGGGCCTTACAATGAGCAGTTCTTC. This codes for CASSLGPYNEQFF.

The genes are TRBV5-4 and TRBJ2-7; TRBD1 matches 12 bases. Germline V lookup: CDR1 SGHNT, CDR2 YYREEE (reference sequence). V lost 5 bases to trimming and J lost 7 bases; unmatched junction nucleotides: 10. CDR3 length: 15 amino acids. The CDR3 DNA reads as TGTGCCAGCAGTCTTCCGGGACAGGGGGCGCGGGAGCAGTACTTC. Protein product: CASSLPGQGAREQYF.

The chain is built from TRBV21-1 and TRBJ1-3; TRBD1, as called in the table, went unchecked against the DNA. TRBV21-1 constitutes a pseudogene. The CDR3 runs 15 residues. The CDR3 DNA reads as TGTGCCAGCAGCTACAAAGTCAGGACTGGAAACACCATATATTTT. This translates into CASSYKVRTGNTIYF.

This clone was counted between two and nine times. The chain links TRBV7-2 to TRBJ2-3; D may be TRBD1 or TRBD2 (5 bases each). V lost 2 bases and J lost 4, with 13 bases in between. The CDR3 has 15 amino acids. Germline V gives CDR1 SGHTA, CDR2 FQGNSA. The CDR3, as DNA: TGTGCCAGCAGCTTAACAGGAGGAGCTGCAGATACGCAGTATTTT. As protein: CASSLTGGAADTQYF.

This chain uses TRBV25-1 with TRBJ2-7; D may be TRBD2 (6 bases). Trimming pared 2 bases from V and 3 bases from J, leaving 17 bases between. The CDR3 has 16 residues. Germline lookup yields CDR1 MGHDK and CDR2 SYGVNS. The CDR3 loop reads CASSEVGTPLFYEQYF. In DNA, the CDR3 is TGTGCCAGCAGTGAAGTAGGGACTCCCTTATTCTACGAGCAGTACTTC.

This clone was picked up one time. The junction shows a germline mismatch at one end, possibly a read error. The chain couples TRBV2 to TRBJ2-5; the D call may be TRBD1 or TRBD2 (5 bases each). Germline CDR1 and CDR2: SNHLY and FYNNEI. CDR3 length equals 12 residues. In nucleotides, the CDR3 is TGTGCCAGCAGGGGGGACCACGAGACCCAGTACTTC. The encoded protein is CASRGDHETQYF.

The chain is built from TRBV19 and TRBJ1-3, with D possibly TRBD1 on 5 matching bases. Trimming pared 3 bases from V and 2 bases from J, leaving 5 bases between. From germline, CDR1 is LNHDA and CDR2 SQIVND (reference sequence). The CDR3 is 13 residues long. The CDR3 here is CASSMGAGNTIYF. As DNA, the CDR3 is TGTGCCAGTAGTATGGGGGCTGGAAACACCATATATTTT.

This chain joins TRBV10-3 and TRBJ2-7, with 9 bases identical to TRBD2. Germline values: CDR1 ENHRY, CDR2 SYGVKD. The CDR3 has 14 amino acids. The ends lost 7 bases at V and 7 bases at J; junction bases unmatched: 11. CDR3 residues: CAITSGAFSGEQYF. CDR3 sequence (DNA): TGTGCCATCACTAGCGGGGCCTTCTCGGGAGAGCAGTACTTC.